The source of this TCR beta chain is a study of T cells in Graves' hyperthyroidism and ophthalmopathy. There are many counts of this clonotype. The source material, RNA transcripts, was used to amplify TCR beta CDR3 regions. The HTBI primer set was used in a first-round RT-PCR of the TCR CDR3. TCRdb independently ran MiXCR on the multiplex PCR reads; one entry per CDR3 protein. The sample carries nearly 600,000 distinct CDR3 sequences, approximately 15% recorded once. The receptor comes from a woman in her thirties with Graves' hyperthyroidism that later progressed to Graves' ophthalmopathy. Sample: blood.

As DNA, the CDR3 is TGTGCCAGCATGAACAGGGGTGCAGATACGCAGTATTTT. It yields the protein CASMNRGADTQYF. J is TRBJ2-3 and V is TRBV27; 7 nucleotides agree with TRBD1. Germline V gene lookup returns CDR1 MNHEY and CDR2 SMNVEV (reference sequence). V was pared by 7 bases and J by 4 bases, with 5 bases of the junction left unmatched. The CDR3 runs 13 residues.